These T cell receptor beta chains were read from a single sample in a study of blood T cells in healthy people across ages. TCRdb itself ran the 5' RACE reads through MiXCR, one entry per CDR3 protein. The data hold about 1.4 million distinct CDR3 sequences, with 45% to 70% observed a single time. The specimen was blood. The receptors here all came from a man younger than 35 in good health. Each CDR3 is given with its conserved first and last residue. A D gene is named only where the DNA matches it firmly. Clone size appears in some rows only: once, few, many, or a class for an expanded clone.

D gene,CDR3 length,clone size,J gene,V gene,CDR3 protein,CDR3 DNA
TRBD1,16,-,TRBJ1-4,TRBV7-6,CASSLSRPDRAEKLFF,TGTGCCAGCAGCTTAAGTCGACCGGACAGGGCTGAAAAACTGTTTTTT
-,17,-,TRBJ1-4,TRBV4-1,CASIKGGFGETNEKLFF,TGCGCCTCCATCAAGGGAGGGTTTGGGGAAACGAATGAAAAACTGTTTTTT
-,15,-,TRBJ1-4,TRBV12-3/TRBV12-4,CASSRRTADNEKLFF,TGTGCCAGCAGCCGAAGGACAGCAGATAATGAAAAACTGTTTTTT
TRBD1,13,-,TRBJ2-1,TRBV20-1,CSAREHRGNEQFF,TGCAGTGCTAGAGAACACAGGGGCAATGAGCAGTTCTTC
-,14,-,TRBJ2-7,TRBV29-1,CSVVSRLSYNEQYF,TGCAGCGTTGTCTCAAGGCTCTCCTACAATGAGCAGTACTTC
TRBD1,17,-,TRBJ1-5,TRBV5-5,CASSAPNRGLNDQPQHF,TGTGCCAGCAGCGCTCCAAACAGGGGGCTAAATGATCAGCCCCAGCATTTT
-,16,-,TRBJ1-1,TRBV12-5,CASGLALDSWSTEAFF,TGTGCTAGTGGTTTGGCCCTGGACAGCTGGAGCACTGAAGCTTTCTTT
-,16,-,TRBJ2-3,TRBV12-3/TRBV12-4,CASSLGLSSATDTQYF,TGTGCCAGCAGTTTAGGATTGAGTAGTGCGACAGATACGCAGTATTTT
-,18,-,TRBJ2-7,TRBV15,CATSRDLIADTSSYEQYF,TGTGCCACCAGCAGAGATCTAATAGCGGACACTAGCTCCTACGAGCAGTACTTC
TRBD1,16,-,TRBJ2-5,TRBV7-2,CASSLTGTGGQETQYF,TGTGCCAGCAGCCTTACCGGGACAGGGGGACAAGAGACCCAGTACTTC
-,14,-,TRBJ2-1,TRBV28,CASSYSEVLDEQFF,TGTGCCAGCAGTTACTCGGAGGTGTTAGATGAGCAGTTCTTC
-,13,few,TRBJ2-3,TRBV4-3,CASSRKRTDTQYF,TGCGCCAGCAGCCGAAAGAGGACAGATACGCAGTATTTT
-,13,-,TRBJ1-2,TRBV6-1,CASIPGTAYGCTF,TGTGCCAGCATTCCCGGGACGGCCTATGGCTGCACCTTC
-,15,-,TRBJ2-5,TRBV6-2/TRBV6-3,CASSWIGTPQETQYF,TGTGCCAGCAGTTGGATCGGGACACCCCAAGAGACCCAGTACTTC
-,14,-,TRBJ1-1,TRBV7-2,CASSVVSGHTEAFF,TGTGCCAGCAGCGTAGTTTCAGGGCACACTGAAGCTTTCTTT
-,12,-,TRBJ2-7,TRBV29-1,CSVKGLRSEQYF,TGCAGCGTGAAGGGACTGCGCAGCGAGCAGTACTTC
-,16,-,TRBJ1-4,TRBV25-1,CASSELKGATNEKLFF,TGTGCCAGCAGTGAACTAAAGGGGGCAACTAATGAAAAACTGTTTTTT
TRBD2,16,-,TRBJ2-1,TRBV7-2,CASSQGLAGYNNEQFF,TGTGCCAGCAGCCAGGGACTAGCGGGTTACAACAATGAGCAGTTCTTC
TRBD1,14,few,TRBJ1-4,TRBV5-1,CASSPDRGQEKLFF,TGCGCCAGCAGCCCGGACAGGGGGCAGGAAAAACTGTTTTTT
-,13,-,TRBJ1-2,TRBV10-3,CAISEVGQSGYTF,TGTGCCATCAGTGAGGTAGGACAGAGCGGCTACACCTTC
-,14,-,TRBJ1-2,TRBV4-1,CASSQEGAGSGYTF,TGCGCCAGCAGCCAAGAGGGGGCCGGGTCTGGCTACACCTTC
-,15,-,TRBJ1-6,TRBV7-9,CASSFESGANSPHHF,TGTGCCAGCAGCTTTGAGTCAGGGGCAAATTCACCCCACCACTTT
-,15,-,TRBJ2-1,TRBV5-1,CASKTGANTYNEQFF,TGCGCCAGCAAGACGGGAGCCAATACCTACAATGAGCAGTTCTTC
-,13,-,TRBJ2-3,TRBV20-1,CSAKRPFTDTQYF,TGCAGTGCCAAACGGCCGTTCACAGATACGCAGTATTTT
TRBD1,15,-,TRBJ2-5,TRBV7-2,CASSSKTGGRETQYF,TGTGCCAGCAGCTCCAAAACAGGGGGTCGGGAGACCCAGTACTTC
TRBD1,14,-,TRBJ2-2,TRBV5-1,CASSLTGKTGELFF,TGCGCCAGCAGCCTGACAGGGAAGACCGGGGAGCTGTTTTTT
-,13,-,TRBJ1-2,TRBV12-3/TRBV12-4,CASSFGVLYGYTF,TGTGCCAGCAGTTTCGGGGTCCTCTATGGCTACACCTTC
-,12,-,TRBJ1-2,TRBV6-6,CASSYRSHGYTF,TGTGCCAGCAGTTATCGGTCTCATGGCTACACCTTC
TRBD1,12,-,TRBJ2-2,TRBV6-6,CASKRGGLELFF,TGTGCCAGCAAGCGAGGGGGCTTGGAGCTGTTTTTT
-,13,-,TRBJ2-1,TRBV10-3,CAIWIEGLNEQFF,TGTGCCATTTGGATTGAGGGGCTCAATGAGCAGTTCTTC
-,14,few,TRBJ2-1,TRBV6-6,CATTRTKNYNEQFF,TGTGCCACCACCCGGACCAAGAACTACAATGAGCAGTTCTTC
-,16,-,TRBJ2-1,TRBV5-1,CASSLSPQSSYNEQFF,TGCGCCAGCAGCTTGTCTCCGCAGAGCTCCTACAATGAGCAGTTCTTC
-,15,few,TRBJ2-7,TRBV4-1,CASSQDGAVIYEQYF,TGCGCCAGCAGCCAAGACGGCGCGGTCATCTACGAGCAGTACTTC
-,11,-,TRBJ2-7,TRBV5-1,CASSFASEQYF,TGCGCCAGCAGCTTCGCTTCCGAGCAGTACTTC